The source of this T cell receptor (beta chain) is a study of cytomegalovirus exposure and HLA in healthy donors. Clones were sequenced by immunoSEQ multiplex PCR, and TCRdb holds only the in-frame ones, with some missing. The table lists approximately 50,000 clones, about nine tenths of them singletons. The germline V gene encodes CDR1 WNHNN and CDR2 SYGVQD (reference sequence). CDR3 length equals 13 residues. V was pared by 8 bases and J by 8 bases, with 18 bases between. The chain has TRBV10-1 and TRBJ1-2; D is unclear. This TCR was sampled from a woman between 25 and 40 years old in good health and CMV-seronegative. The sequenced sample was PBMCs. This CDR3 reads CASGPRASRGYTF. The CDR3 nucleotides read TGCGCCAGCGGCCCGCGGGCCTCCCGGGGCTACACCTTC.